This T cell receptor beta chain was obtained from a study of glioma-infiltrating T cells. Amplification of TCR alpha and beta CDR3 regions from RNA used iRepertoire nested multiplex PCR. TCRdb re-called the multiplex PCR reads through MiXCR, storing one row per CDR3 protein. The sample lists 150,000 or so distinct CDR3 sequences, about two fifths occurring once. Findings and caveats of the study: Very few CDR3 sequences were shared between tissue and blood. Gliomas, especially low-grade, showed above-expected tissue-blood divergence; non-neoplastic patients showed below.

A remark on this clonotype: Its matching antigen is unknown. At one end, the junction sequence differs from germline, possibly due to a read error.

The CDR3 runs to 15 residues. Germline-derived CDR1 and CDR2 are DFQATT and SNEGSKA (reference sequence). This clonotype was sampled from a human donor with low-grade glioma or glioblastoma, undergoing nonglioma brain surgery, or in good health (not recorded which). The source material was glioma tissue, nonneoplastic brain tissue, or PBMCs (not recorded which). The rearrangement uses TRBV20-1 and TRBJ1-1; D perhaps matches TRBD1 (5 bases). The CDR3 region is CSARDTRGLKTEAFF. CDR3 DNA: TGCAGTGCTAGAGATACGCGGGGACTGAAGACTGAAGCTTTCTTT.